Only a few counts were recorded for the clone carrying this T cell receptor beta chain. What it recognizes is unknown. 13 Jbeta primers and 60 Vbeta primers were used for the PCR. Some clones are missing from TCRdb's copy, which holds only in-frame ones; the method was immunoSEQ multiplex PCR. The sample records 180,000 or so clones, less than 80% being singletons. This entry comes from a study of cytomegalovirus exposure and HLA in healthy donors. Findings and limits, study-wide: Analysis performed later showed TCR beta chains linked to HLA being more clonally expanded than equally common others.

Per germline, CDR1 SGHDT and CDR2 YYEEEE. With 3 bases clipped from V and 2 bases from J, the junction kept 6 bases outside the gene matches. The CDR3 contains 16 residues. Sequencing used PBMCs. The rearrangement joins TRBV5-6 to TRBJ1-4, with TRBD1 matching over 8 bases. This clonotype originated in a man aged 40-49 years in good health and CMV-seronegative. The DNA for the CDR3 is TGTGCCAGCAGCTCCTGGACAGGGCTTACTAATGAAAAACTGTTTTTT. As protein: CASSSWTGLTNEKLFF.